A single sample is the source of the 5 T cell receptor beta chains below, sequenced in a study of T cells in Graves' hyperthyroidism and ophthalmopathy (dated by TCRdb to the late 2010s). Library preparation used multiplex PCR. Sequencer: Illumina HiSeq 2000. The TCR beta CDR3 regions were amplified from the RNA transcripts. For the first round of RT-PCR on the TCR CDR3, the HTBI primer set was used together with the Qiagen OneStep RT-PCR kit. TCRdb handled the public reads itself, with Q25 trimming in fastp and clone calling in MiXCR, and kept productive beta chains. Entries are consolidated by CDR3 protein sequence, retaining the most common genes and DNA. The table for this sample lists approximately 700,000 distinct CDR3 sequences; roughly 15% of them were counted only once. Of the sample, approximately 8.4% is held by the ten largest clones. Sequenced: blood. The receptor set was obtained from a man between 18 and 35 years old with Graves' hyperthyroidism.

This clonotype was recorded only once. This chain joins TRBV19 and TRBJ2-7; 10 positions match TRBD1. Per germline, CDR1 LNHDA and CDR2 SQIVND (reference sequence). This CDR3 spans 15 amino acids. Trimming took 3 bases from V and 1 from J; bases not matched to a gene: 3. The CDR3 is CASSILDRGSYEQYF. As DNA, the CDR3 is TGTGCCAGTAGTATTTTGGACAGGGGGTCCTACGAGCAGTACTTC.

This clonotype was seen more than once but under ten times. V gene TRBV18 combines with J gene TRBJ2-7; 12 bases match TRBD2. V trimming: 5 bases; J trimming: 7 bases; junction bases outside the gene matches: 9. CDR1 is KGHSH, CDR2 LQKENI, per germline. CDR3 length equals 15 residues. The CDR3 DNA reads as TGTGCCAGCTCAATGACTAGCGGGAGAATGGGTGAGCAGTACTTC. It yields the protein CASSMTSGRMGEQYF.

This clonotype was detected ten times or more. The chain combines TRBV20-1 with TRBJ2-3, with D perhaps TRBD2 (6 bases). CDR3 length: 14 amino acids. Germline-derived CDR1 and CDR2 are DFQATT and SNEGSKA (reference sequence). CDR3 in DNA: TGCGGAATCACGGGAGCCGACTTCACAGATACGCAGTATTTT. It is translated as CGITGADFTDTQYF.

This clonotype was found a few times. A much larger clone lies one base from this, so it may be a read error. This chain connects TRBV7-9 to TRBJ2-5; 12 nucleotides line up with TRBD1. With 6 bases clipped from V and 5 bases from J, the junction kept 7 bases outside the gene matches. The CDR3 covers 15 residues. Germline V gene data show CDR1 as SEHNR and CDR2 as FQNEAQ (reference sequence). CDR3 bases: TGTGCCAGCAGGTCCCGGGACAGGGGGCAGGAGACCCAGTACTTC. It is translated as CASRSRDRGQETQYF.

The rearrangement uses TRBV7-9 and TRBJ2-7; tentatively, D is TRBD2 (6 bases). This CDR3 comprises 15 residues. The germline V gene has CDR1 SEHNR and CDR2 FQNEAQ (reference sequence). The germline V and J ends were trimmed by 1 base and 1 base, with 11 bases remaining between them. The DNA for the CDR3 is TGTGCCAGCAGCTTAGGCGGGGAGGCGTCCTACGAGCAGTACTTC. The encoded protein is CASSLGGEASYEQYF.